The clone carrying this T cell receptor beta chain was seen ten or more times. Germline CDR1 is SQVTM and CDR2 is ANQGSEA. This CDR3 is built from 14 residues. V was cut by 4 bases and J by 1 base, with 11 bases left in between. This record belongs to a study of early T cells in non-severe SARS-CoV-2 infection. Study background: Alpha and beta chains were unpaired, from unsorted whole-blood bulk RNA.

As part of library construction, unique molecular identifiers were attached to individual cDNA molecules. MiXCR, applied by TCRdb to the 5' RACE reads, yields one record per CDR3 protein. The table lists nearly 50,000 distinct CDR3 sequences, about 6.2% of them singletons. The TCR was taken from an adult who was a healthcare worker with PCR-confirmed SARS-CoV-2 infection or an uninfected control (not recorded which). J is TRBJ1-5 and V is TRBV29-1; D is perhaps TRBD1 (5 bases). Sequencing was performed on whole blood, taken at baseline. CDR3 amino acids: CSVAGAGSNQPQHF. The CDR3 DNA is TGCAGCGTTGCCGGGGCTGGGAGCAATCAGCCCCAGCATTTT.